This T cell receptor beta chain emerged from a study of T-cell memory formation after mild COVID-19. Regarding the study as a whole: Some SARS-CoV-2-responding clones were already detected in memory before infection.

TCRdb reprocessed the 5' RACE reads with MiXCR, giving one entry per CDR3 protein. In the table there are 350,000 to 500,000 distinct CDR3 sequences, under 20% of which are singletons. Trimming left V 8 bases short and J 1 base short, with 13 bases between. This CDR3 region has 14 residues. There are a few counts of this clonotype. Its target is unknown. V usage is TRBV12-3 or TRBV12-4 and J usage is TRBJ2-3; a weak D match, TRBD2 (5 bases). The TCR comes from a man between 18 and 35 years old who had mild COVID-19 (a few samples of this study predate the infection). Cell type and time point are not known. The specimen sequenced was PBMCs or a T cell subset sorted from them (not recorded which). As DNA, the CDR3 is TGTGCCAGCGGCGTCGAAGCGGGCACAGATACGCAGTATTTT. It yields the protein CASGVEAGTDTQYF.